This T cell receptor (beta chain) was found in a study of cytotoxic CD8 clonotypes in ibrutinib-treated CLL. V shed 1 base and J shed 5 bases, with 9 bases lying between them. CDR1 SGHNT and CDR2 YENEEA come from the germline V gene. The CDR3 has 13 amino acids. Libraries were prepared by immunoSEQ multiplex PCR; TCRdb keeps only in-frame clonotypes and omits some of them. Of some 92,000 clones listed, approximately 80% are singletons. As for this clone: Its target is unknown.

Study-wide points: Elevated clonality accompanied ibrutinib response, with a return toward baseline values at progression.

This TCR came from a human donor with chronic lymphocytic leukemia. The sample in question was PBMCs, obtained after 24 months of ibrutinib treatment. The chain joins TRBV11-3 to TRBJ2-7; D unresolved. The CDR3 nucleotides are TGTGCCAGCAGCTTAGGGTCTTCGCACGAGCAGTACTTC. It codes for CASSLGSSHEQYF.